This T cell receptor (beta chain) was found in a study of cytomegalovirus exposure and HLA in healthy donors. Study details: Early released data comprised some 91 million unique TCRs from HLA-typed donors. Study outcomes and limitations: Most CMV-associated TCR beta chains were later found to appear HLA-restricted.

Germline V CDR1 and CDR2: SNHLY, FYNNEI. The V gene lost 3 bases and the J gene lost 7 bases, with 15 bases spanning the gap. The CDR3 runs to 14 residues. Primers for the PCR totalled 60 Vbeta and 13 Jbeta. TCRdb keeps only in-frame clones here, not all; method: immunoSEQ multiplex PCR. The sample gives over 150,000 clones, under 80% of which show up once; around 13% is in the top ten. As to this clone: What it recognizes is unknown.

The sample was PBMCs. The TCR comes from a woman aged 50 to 60 in good health and CMV-seropositive. V is TRBV2 and J is TRBJ1-2; no clear D gene. Here the CDR3 DNA reads TGTGCCAGCAGTGATCGGGGAAGGATGGGTGGCTACACCTTC. This codes for CASSDRGRMGGYTF.